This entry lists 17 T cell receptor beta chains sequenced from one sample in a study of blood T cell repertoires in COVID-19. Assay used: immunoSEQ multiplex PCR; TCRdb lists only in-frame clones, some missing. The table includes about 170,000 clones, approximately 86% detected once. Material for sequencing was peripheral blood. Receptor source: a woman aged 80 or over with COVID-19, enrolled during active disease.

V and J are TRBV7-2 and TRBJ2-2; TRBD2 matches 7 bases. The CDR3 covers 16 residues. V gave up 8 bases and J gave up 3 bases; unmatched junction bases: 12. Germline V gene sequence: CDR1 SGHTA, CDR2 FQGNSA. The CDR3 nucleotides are TGTGCCAGCCAAATAGCGGGCGGGAGCCACACCGGGGAGCTGTTTTTT. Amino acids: CASQIAGGSHTGELFF.

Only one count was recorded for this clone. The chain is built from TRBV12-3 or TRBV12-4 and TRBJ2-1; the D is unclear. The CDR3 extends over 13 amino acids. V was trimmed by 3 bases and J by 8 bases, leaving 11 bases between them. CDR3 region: CASSFRSVDEQFF. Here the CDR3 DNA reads TGTGCCAGCAGTTTCCGTTCGGTCGATGAGCAGTTCTTC.

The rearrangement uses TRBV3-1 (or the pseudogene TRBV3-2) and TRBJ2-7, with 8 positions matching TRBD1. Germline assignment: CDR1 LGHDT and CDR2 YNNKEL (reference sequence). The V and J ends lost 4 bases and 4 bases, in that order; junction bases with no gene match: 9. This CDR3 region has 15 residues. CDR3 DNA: TGTGCCAGCAGCCTCCGCCCCGGACAGGGTTACGAGCAGTACTTC. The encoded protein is CASSLRPGQGYEQYF.

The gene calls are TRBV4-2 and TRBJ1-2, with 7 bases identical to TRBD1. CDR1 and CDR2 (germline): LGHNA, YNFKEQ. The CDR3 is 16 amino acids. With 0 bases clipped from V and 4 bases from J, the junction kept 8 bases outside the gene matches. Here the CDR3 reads CASSQETGTGAYGYTF. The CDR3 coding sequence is TGTGCCAGCAGCCAAGAGACTGGAACAGGGGCCTATGGCTACACCTTC.

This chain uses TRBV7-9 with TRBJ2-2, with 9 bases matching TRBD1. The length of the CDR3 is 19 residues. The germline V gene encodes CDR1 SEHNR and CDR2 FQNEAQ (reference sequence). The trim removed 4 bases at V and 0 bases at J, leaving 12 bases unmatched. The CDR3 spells CASSSNVQGAPPNTGELFF. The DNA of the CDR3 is TGTGCCAGCAGCTCAAACGTACAGGGGGCTCCCCCGAACACCGGGGAGCTGTTTTTT.

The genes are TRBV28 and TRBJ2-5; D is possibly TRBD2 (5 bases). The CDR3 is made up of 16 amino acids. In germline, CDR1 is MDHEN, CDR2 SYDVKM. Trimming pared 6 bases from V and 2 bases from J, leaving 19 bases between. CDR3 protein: CASSKSTGIAQETQYF. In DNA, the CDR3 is TGTGCCAGCAGCAAGTCCACCGGGATCGCTCAAGAGACCCAGTACTTC.

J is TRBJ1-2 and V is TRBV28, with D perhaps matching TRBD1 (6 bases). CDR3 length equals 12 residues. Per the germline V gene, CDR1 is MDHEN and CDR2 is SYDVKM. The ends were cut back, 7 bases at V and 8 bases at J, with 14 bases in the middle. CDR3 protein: CASTPPGGGYTF. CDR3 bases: TGTGCCAGCACCCCCCCGGGGGGCGGCTACACCTTC.

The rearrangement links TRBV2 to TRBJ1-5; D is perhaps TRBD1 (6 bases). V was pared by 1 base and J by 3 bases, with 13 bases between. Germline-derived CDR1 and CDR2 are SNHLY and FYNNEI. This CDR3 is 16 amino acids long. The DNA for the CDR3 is TGTGCCAGCAGTGAAGGGCAGGGGTTGGCCAATCAGCCCCAGCATTTT. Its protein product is CASSEGQGLANQPQHF.

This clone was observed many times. This CDR3 reads CASSSGGTDLEQYF. Here the CDR3 DNA reads TGCGCCAGCAGCTCGGGGGGGACAGACCTCGAGCAGTACTTC. The chain combines TRBV5-1 with TRBJ2-7; perhaps TRBD2 as D (8 bases). Germline CDR1 SGHRS, CDR2 YFSETQ. V was shortened by 3 bases and J by 6 bases, with 16 bases between the two germline ends. CDR3 length: 14 amino acids.

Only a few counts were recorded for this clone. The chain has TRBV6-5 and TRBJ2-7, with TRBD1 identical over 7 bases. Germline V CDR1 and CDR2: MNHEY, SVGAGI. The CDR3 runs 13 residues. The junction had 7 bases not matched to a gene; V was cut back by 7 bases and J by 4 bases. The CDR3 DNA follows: TGTGCCAGCAACCGACAGGGTGGATACGAGCAGTACTTC. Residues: CASNRQGGYEQYF.

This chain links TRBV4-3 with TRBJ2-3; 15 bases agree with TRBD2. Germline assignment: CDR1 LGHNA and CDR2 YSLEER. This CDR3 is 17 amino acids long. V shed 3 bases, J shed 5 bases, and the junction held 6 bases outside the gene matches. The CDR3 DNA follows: TGCGCCAGCAGCCAGGGGACTAGCGGGAGGTTGGAAGATACGCAGTATTTT. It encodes CASSQGTSGRLEDTQYF.

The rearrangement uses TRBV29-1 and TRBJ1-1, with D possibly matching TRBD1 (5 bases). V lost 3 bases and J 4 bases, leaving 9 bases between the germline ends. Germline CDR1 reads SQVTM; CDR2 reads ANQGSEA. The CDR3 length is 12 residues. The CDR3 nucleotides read TGCAGCGTTGATAGGGGAGGCACTGAAGCTTTCTTT. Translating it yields CSVDRGGTEAFF.

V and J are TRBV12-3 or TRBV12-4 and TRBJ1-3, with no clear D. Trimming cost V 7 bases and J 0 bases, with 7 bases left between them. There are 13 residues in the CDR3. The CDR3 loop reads CASTTRSGNTIYF. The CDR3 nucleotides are TGTGCCAGCACCACTCGCTCTGGAAACACCATATATTTT.

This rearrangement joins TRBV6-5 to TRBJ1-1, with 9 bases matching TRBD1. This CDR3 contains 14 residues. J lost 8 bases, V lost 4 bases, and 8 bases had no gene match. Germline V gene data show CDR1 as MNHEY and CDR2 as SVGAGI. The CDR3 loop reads CASSWGQGVREAFF. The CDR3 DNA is TGTGCCAGCAGTTGGGGACAGGGAGTGAGGGAAGCTTTCTTT.

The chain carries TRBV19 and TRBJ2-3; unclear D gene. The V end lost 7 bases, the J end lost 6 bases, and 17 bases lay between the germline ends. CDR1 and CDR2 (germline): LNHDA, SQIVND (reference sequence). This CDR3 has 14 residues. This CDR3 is CASIFLRTSDTQYF. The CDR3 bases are TGTGCCAGTATCTTTTTGAGAACCTCGGATACGCAGTATTTT. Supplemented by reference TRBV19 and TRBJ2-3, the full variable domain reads DGGITQSPKYLFRKEGQNVTLSCEQNLNHDAMYWYRQDPGQGLRLIYYSQIVNDFQKGDIAEGYSVSREKKESFPLTVTSAQKNPTAFYLCASIFLRTSDTQYFGPGTRLTVL.

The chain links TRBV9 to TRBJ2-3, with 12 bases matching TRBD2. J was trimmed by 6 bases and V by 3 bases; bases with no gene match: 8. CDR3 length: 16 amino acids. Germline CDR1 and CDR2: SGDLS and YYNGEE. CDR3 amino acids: CASSATSGSSSDTQYF. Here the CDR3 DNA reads TGTGCCAGCAGCGCGACTAGCGGGAGCTCCAGCGATACGCAGTATTTT.

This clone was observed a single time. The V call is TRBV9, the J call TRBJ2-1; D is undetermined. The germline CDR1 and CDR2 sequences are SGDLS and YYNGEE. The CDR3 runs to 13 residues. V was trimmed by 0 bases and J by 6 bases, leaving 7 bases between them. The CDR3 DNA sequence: TGTGCCAGCAGCGTAGATAGTCTCAATGAGCAGTTCTTC. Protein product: CASSVDSLNEQFF.